Shown below are 18 T cell receptor beta chains from a single sample sequenced in a study of shared clonotypes between healthy human individuals. Repertoires were generated with immunoSEQ multiplex PCR, while TCRdb's copy carries only in-frame clones and drops some. The sample comprises 1,500,000 or so clones, 97% to 99% of which are singletons, and approximately 0.38% rests with the top ten. The sample consisted of naive CD4+ T cells sorted from blood. Subset reported: CD45RA+ positively selected. The receptors derive from a man younger than 40 in good health.

The CDR3 DNA sequence: TGTGCCAGCAGCCCGGCTGGACTAGCGGCTCAAGAGACCCAGTACTTC. Amino acid sequence: CASSPAGLAAQETQYF. This chain connects TRBV9 to TRBJ2-5, with 10 bases fitting TRBD2. In germline, CDR1 is SGDLS, CDR2 YYNGEE. J gave up 2 bases and V 4 bases, and 8 bases lay outside the gene matches. This CDR3 contains 16 residues.

This chain links TRBV6-5 with TRBJ1-1; the D gene is possibly TRBD1 (5 bases). The CDR3 consists of 13 residues. The ends were cut back, 6 bases at V and 3 bases at J, with 11 bases in the middle. The germline V gene encodes CDR1 MNHEY and CDR2 SVGAGI. CDR3 coding DNA: TGTGCCAGCAGCGAACCGGGGGACACTGAAGCTTTCTTT. Translation gives CASSEPGDTEAFF.

CDR3 residues: CASSLAGAPGDTQYF. CDR3 nucleotide sequence: TGCGCCAGCAGCTTAGCGGGAGCACCGGGAGATACGCAGTATTTT. The chain joins TRBV5-1 to TRBJ2-3; 8 bases fit TRBD2. Germline V CDR1 and CDR2: SGHRS, YFSETQ. The CDR3 covers 15 residues. Trimming took 2 bases from V and 5 from J; bases not matched to a gene: 7.

The chain uses TRBV7-2 and TRBJ1-3; no clear D. Trimming pared 2 bases from V and 2 bases from J, leaving 7 bases between. There are 14 residues in the CDR3. CDR1 and CDR2 from the germline V gene are SGHTA and FQGNSA. The CDR3 sequence: CASSLSWAGNTIYF. CDR3 coding DNA: TGTGCCAGCAGCTTATCCTGGGCTGGAAACACCATATATTTT.

A remark on this clone: Its ends do not fully match the called genes, so a read error is possible. V and J are TRBV18 and TRBJ2-1; D may be TRBD1 (6 bases). Germline-derived CDR1 and CDR2 are KGHSH and LQKENI. The CDR3 has 14 residues. The DNA of the CDR3 is TGTGCCAGCACACAGGGTCGCCCCTACCATGAGCAGTTCTTC. Translated, it gives CASTQGRPYHEQFF.

The chain carries TRBV5-5 and TRBJ2-1; 14 bases map to TRBD2. Trimming at V came to 5 bases and at J to 7 bases, leaving 5 bases not matched to a gene. From germline, CDR1 is SGHKS and CDR2 YYEKEE (reference sequence). This CDR3 is 15 amino acids long. The CDR3 is CASSSGTSGSNEQFF. In nucleotides, the CDR3 is TGTGCCAGCAGTTCCGGGACTAGCGGGAGTAATGAGCAGTTCTTC.

The J gene is TRBJ2-7, the V gene TRBV6-1, with 8 bases aligning to TRBD2. The V and J ends lost 0 bases and 6 bases, in that order; junction bases with no gene match: 10. CDR1 MNHNS and CDR2 SASEGT come from the germline V gene. The CDR3 contains 16 residues. This CDR3 is CASSEALGLAGFEQYF. The CDR3 coding sequence is TGTGCCAGCAGTGAAGCGCTAGGCCTAGCGGGTTTCGAGCAGTACTTC.

This clone appeared once. The rearrangement joins TRBV9 to TRBJ2-6; 8 bases line up with TRBD1. The V gene end was trimmed by 3 bases and the J gene end by 1 base; junction bases not matched to a gene: 9. Germline V gives CDR1 SGDLS, CDR2 YYNGEE. CDR3 length equals 18 residues. Here the CDR3 reads CASSESAGGGSGANVLTF. CDR3 DNA sequence: TGTGCCAGCAGCGAGTCCGCAGGGGGCGGTTCTGGGGCCAACGTCCTGACTTTC.

CDR3 amino acids: CASSLKGPSSYEQYF. The CDR3 DNA is TGTGCCAGCAGCTTGAAGGGTCCTAGCTCCTACGAGCAGTACTTC. The rearrangement joins TRBV5-4 to TRBJ2-7, with D unclear. Germline CDR1 is SGHNT and CDR2 is YYREEE (reference sequence). The CDR3 runs to 15 residues. V was cut by 1 base and J by 0 bases, with 11 bases left in between.

J is TRBJ2-1 and V is TRBV5-6; D unclear. The CDR3 sequence is 14 residues long. Trimming stripped 2 bases from V and 0 bases from J, with 6 bases between. Germline assignment: CDR1 SGHDT and CDR2 YYEEEE. As DNA, the CDR3 is TGTGCCAGCAGCTTCCTAAGCTCCTACAATGAGCAGTTCTTC. Amino acid sequence: CASSFLSSYNEQFF.

The chain's CDR3 is CASSERGWSGELFF. CDR3 DNA: TGTGCCAGCAGTGAAAGGGGGTGGTCCGGGGAGCTGTTTTTT. The V and J genes are TRBV6-1 and TRBJ2-2; a weak D match, TRBD1 (6 bases). Looked up from germline, CDR1 is MNHNS and CDR2 is SASEGT. This CDR3 contains 14 residues. Trimming took 2 bases from V and 6 from J, leaving 10 bases between them.

The chain carries TRBV28 and TRBJ2-3, with a weak D call TRBD2 (6 bases). CDR3 size: 14 residues. Germline assignment: CDR1 MDHEN and CDR2 SYDVKM. Trimming stripped 5 bases from V and 2 bases from J, with 11 bases between. Here the CDR3 DNA reads TGTGCCAGCAGTCTTGGGGACTCCACAGATACGCAGTATTTT. Translating it yields CASSLGDSTDTQYF.

The gene calls are TRBV7-2 and TRBJ2-2; a possible D gene is TRBD1 (6 bases). CDR3 length equals 13 residues. Trimming shortened V by 5 bases and J by 7 bases, and 11 bases separated the two germline ends. CDR1 is SGHTA, CDR2 FQGNSA, per germline. CDR3 region: CASSPPGVGELFF. CDR3 sequence (DNA): TGTGCCAGCAGCCCCCCAGGGGTCGGGGAGCTGTTTTTT.

The chain has TRBV2 and TRBJ1-2; TRBD1 might be the D (5 bases). This CDR3 contains 16 residues. Trimming left V 6 bases short and J 2 bases short, with 19 bases between. Germline V gives CDR1 SNHLY, CDR2 FYNNEI. CDR3 coding DNA: TGTGCCAGCAGGGGGGGAGGCGCCCGCGGGAACTATGGCTACACCTTC. Translating gives CASRGGGARGNYGYTF. Looking up the rest from reference TRBV2 and TRBJ1-2 gives the full variable domain: EPEVTQTPSHQVTQMGQEVILRCVPISNHLYFYWYRQILGQKVEFLVSFYNNEISEKSEIFDDQFSVERPDGSNFTLKIRSTKLEDSAMYFCASRGGGARGNYGYTFGSGTRLTVV.

The chain uses TRBV19 and TRBJ2-2; D is unresolved. This CDR3 comprises 15 residues. The germline V gene encodes CDR1 LNHDA and CDR2 SQIVND (reference sequence). V lost 5 bases to trimming and J lost 0 bases, with 10 bases between them. The CDR3 spells CASSQSTSNTGELFF. The DNA for the CDR3 is TGTGCCAGTAGTCAGTCCACATCGAACACCGGGGAGCTGTTTTTT.

This clone was recorded once. This chain joins TRBV27 and TRBJ2-5; TRBD2 is a possible D gene (5 bases). CDR3 length equals 15 residues. V dropped 6 bases and J dropped 5 bases, with 19 bases sitting between them. Germline V CDR1 and CDR2: MNHEY, SMNVEV (reference sequence). CDR3 DNA sequence: TGTGCCAGCAGGGCGGGCAGGACCGTGAGGGAGACCCAGTACTTC. This gives the protein CASRAGRTVRETQYF.

This sequence joins TRBV6-1 and TRBJ2-7; 7 bases align to TRBD2. The CDR3 is made up of 14 amino acids. CDR1 MNHNS and CDR2 SASEGT come from the germline V gene. The trim removed 3 bases at V and 6 bases at J, leaving 8 bases unmatched. The CDR3, as DNA: TGTGCCAGCAGTGACAGACTAGCTGAAACCGAGCAGTACTTC. Its translation is CASSDRLAETEQYF.

The genes are TRBV7-2 and TRBJ2-1, with D unresolved. Trimming removed 2 bases from V and 1 base from J, with 6 bases in between. The length of the CDR3 is 14 residues. Germline lookup yields CDR1 SGHTA and CDR2 FQGNSA. CDR3 sequence: CASSLPLSYNEQFF. The DNA for the CDR3 is TGTGCCAGCAGCTTACCACTATCCTACAATGAGCAGTTCTTC.